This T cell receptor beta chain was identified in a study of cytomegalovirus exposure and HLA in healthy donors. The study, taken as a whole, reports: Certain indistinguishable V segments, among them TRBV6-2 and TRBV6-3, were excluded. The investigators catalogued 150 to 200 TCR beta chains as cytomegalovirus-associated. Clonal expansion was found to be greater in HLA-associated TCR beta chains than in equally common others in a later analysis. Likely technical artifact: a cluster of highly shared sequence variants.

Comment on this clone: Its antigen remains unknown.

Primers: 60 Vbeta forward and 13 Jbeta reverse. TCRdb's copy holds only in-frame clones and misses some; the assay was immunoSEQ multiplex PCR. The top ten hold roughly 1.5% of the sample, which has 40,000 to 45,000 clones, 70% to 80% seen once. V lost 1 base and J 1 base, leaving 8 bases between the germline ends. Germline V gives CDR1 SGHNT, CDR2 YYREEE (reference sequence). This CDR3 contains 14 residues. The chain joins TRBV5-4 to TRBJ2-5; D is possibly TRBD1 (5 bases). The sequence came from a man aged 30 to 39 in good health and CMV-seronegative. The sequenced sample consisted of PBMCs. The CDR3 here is CASSLQTVQETQYF. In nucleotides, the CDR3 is TGTGCCAGCAGCTTGCAGACAGTCCAAGAGACCCAGTACTTC. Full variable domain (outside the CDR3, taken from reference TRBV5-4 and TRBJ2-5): ETGVTQSPTHLIKTRGQQVTLRCSSQSGHNTVSWYQQALGQGPQFIFQYYREEENGRGNFPPRFSGLQFPNYSSELNVNALELDDSALYLCASSLQTVQETQYFGPGTRLLVL.